The 14 T cell receptor beta chains below all came from one sample that was sequenced in a study of T cells of healthy individuals. TCRdb independently ran MiXCR on the 5' RACE reads; one entry per CDR3 protein. The data contain 100,000 or so distinct CDR3 sequences, 15% to 20% of them singletons. The receptors derive from a human donor in good health.

This clonotype was detected ten times or more. This sequence joins TRBV18 and TRBJ2-1; weak D call: TRBD1 (5 bases). This CDR3 region has 16 residues. The germline gives CDR1 KGHSH, CDR2 LQKENI. V lost 3 bases and J lost 5, with 17 bases in between. CDR3 DNA: TGTGCCAGCTCACCCTTGGCCGGACACCTCCACAATGAGCAGTTCTTC. Its protein is CASSPLAGHLHNEQFF.

The chain employs TRBV7-8 and TRBJ1-1; D possibly corresponds to TRBD1 (5 bases). Germline V gene lookup returns CDR1 SGHVS and CDR2 FQNEAQ. The V end lost 1 base, the J end lost 5 bases, and 8 bases lay between the germline ends. This CDR3 is built from 13 residues. In DNA form, the CDR3 reads TGTGCCAGCAGCTTAGGGGGCCAGACTGAAGCTTTCTTT. Protein: CASSLGGQTEAFF.

V usage is TRBV3-1 and J usage is TRBJ2-5; possibly TRBD2 for D (5 bases). The CDR3 length is 15 residues. Germline V CDR1 and CDR2: LGHDT, YNNKEL (reference sequence). V shed 5 bases and J shed 1 base, with 14 bases lying between them. CDR3 residues: CASSTPEGLQETQYF. The CDR3 DNA reads as TGTGCCAGCAGCACTCCCGAGGGCCTCCAAGAGACCCAGTACTTC.

The rearrangement joins TRBV6-2 or TRBV6-3 to TRBJ2-1; D is unclear. The V and J ends lost 3 bases and 5 bases respectively, with 8 bases between them. The CDR3 spans 13 residues. Germline CDR1 and CDR2: MNHEY and SVGEGT. This CDR3 is CASSYEPHNEQFF. DNA of the CDR3: TGTGCCAGCAGTTATGAGCCCCACAATGAGCAGTTCTTC.

This clonotype was detected once. The chain links TRBV5-1 to TRBJ2-3; D is perhaps TRBD2 (6 bases). The DNA matches TRBJ2-5 better at its end, which makes the J call doubtful. This CDR3 has 14 amino acids. Germline assignment: CDR1 SGHRS and CDR2 YFSETQ. This CDR3 is CASSLGSGEETQYF. CDR3 bases: TGCGCCAGCAGCTTGGGTAGCGGCGAAGAGACCCAGTACTTC.

This clonotype was observed a handful of times. The gene calls are TRBV18 and TRBJ2-4, with 9 bases identical to TRBD1. The length of the CDR3 is 16 residues. CDR1 and CDR2 from the germline V gene are KGHSH and LQKENI. V lost 3 bases to trimming and J lost 5 bases; unmatched junction nucleotides: 8. The CDR3 bases are TGTGCCAGCTCACCGGCCCCTACAGGGGGCCAAAACATTCAGTACTTC. Its translation: CASSPAPTGGQNIQYF.

The chain employs TRBV24-1 and TRBJ2-2, with 10 bases lining up with TRBD2. V shed 3 bases and J 4 bases; nucleotides not matched to a gene: 7. Germline-derived CDR1 and CDR2 are KGHDR and SFDVKD. The CDR3 covers 17 residues. The CDR3 bases are TGTGCCACCAGTGATCCCAGTAGCGGGGGGCTCACCGGGGAGCTGTTTTTT. Residues: CATSDPSSGGLTGELFF.

The chain has TRBV10-2 and TRBJ2-3; no reliable D call. With 2 bases removed from V and 2 bases from J, the gap between germline ends came to 2 bases. Germline V lookup: CDR1 WSHSY, CDR2 SAAADI. The CDR3 extends over 12 amino acids. This CDR3 is CASSELTDTQYF. Written as DNA, the CDR3 is TGCGCCAGCAGTGAGCTCACAGATACGCAGTATTTT.

The chain has TRBV7-2 and TRBJ2-2; D is ambiguous. The CDR3 sequence is 14 residues long. The V end lost 1 base, the J end lost 1 base, and 4 bases lay between the germline ends. Germline-derived CDR1 and CDR2 are SGHTA and FQGNSA. The CDR3 sequence: CASSLVGNTGELFF. In DNA, the CDR3 is TGTGCCAGCAGCTTAGTAGGGAACACCGGGGAGCTGTTTTTT.

V and J are TRBV7-2 and TRBJ1-6; D is unresolved. The CDR3 is 13 amino acids. Deletions cut 4 bases from V and 9 bases from J, with 10 bases between. Germline CDR1 SGHTA, CDR2 FQGNSA. This CDR3 reads CASSSEDGSPLHF. DNA for the CDR3: TGTGCCAGCAGCTCCGAAGATGGTTCACCCCTCCACTTT.

In this sample, this clonotype turned up a few times. The V call is TRBV3-1, the J call TRBJ1-2; 11 nucleotides agree with TRBD1. Germline loops: CDR1 LGHDT, CDR2 YNNKEL (reference sequence). This CDR3 has 15 residues. V lost 4 bases to trimming and J lost 3 bases; unmatched junction nucleotides: 4. The CDR3 loop is CASSPRTGGDYGYTF. For the CDR3, the DNA is TGTGCCAGCAGCCCCCGGACAGGGGGCGACTATGGCTACACCTTC.

Ten or more counts support this clonotype. This rearrangement joins TRBV18 to TRBJ2-5; D is uncertain. Between the trimmed V and J ends, which lost 2 bases and 1 base, there was a span of 5 bases. The CDR3 runs 13 residues. Germline V gives CDR1 KGHSH, CDR2 LQKENI. CDR3 DNA: TGTGCCAGCTCACCAGGACGCCAAGAGACCCAGTACTTC. This translates into CASSPGRQETQYF.

J is TRBJ1-2 and V is TRBV20-1, with TRBD1 as a possible D gene (5 bases). Trimming pared 0 bases from V and 1 base from J, leaving 15 bases between. The germline V gene has CDR1 DFQATT and CDR2 SNEGSKA (reference sequence). The CDR3 is 16 amino acids. CDR3 protein: CSARDRRGGDNYGYTF. In DNA, the CDR3 is TGCAGTGCTAGAGATAGACGGGGAGGGGATAACTATGGCTACACCTTC.

The chain employs TRBV6-2 or TRBV6-3 and TRBJ2-1; 10 positions agree with TRBD2. V trimming: 7 bases; J trimming: 8 bases; junction bases outside the gene matches: 14. In germline, CDR1 is MNHEY, CDR2 SVGEGT. The CDR3 is 16 amino acids. The CDR3 protein is CASTIAGGFDNDEQFF. The CDR3 DNA sequence: TGTGCCAGCACAATAGCGGGAGGCTTTGATAACGATGAGCAGTTCTTC.